This T cell receptor (beta chain) derives from a study of blood T cell repertoires in COVID-19. Some clones are missing from TCRdb's copy, which holds only in-frame ones; the method was immunoSEQ multiplex PCR. The sample contains 150,000 to 250,000 clones, approximately 82% of which appear only once. This clone was seen a single time. The V and J ends lost 4 bases and 6 bases, in that order; junction bases with no gene match: 5. The CDR3 is 15 residues long. In germline, CDR1 is SGHNT, CDR2 YYREEE (reference sequence). The gene calls are TRBV5-4 and TRBJ1-6, with TRBD1 matching over 9 bases. The sample was peripheral blood. This sequence was found in a human donor with acute or convalescent COVID-19. The donor label of this sample is uncertain. This chain's CDR3 is CASSAPGQGNSPLHF. In DNA form, the CDR3 reads TGTGCCAGCAGCGCGCCGGGACAGGGTAATTCACCCCTCCACTTT.